This entry concerns a single TCR beta chain. Its specificity is not known. The data belong to a study of CXCR3-negative and CXCR3-positive naive CD8 T cells. Findings and caveats of the study: More hydrophobic TRB CDR3s occurred in CXCR3-positive than in CXCR3-negative naive cells.

UMI-labeled 5' RACE TRB cDNA libraries were prepared from the cells. From its re-call of the 5' RACE reads, TCRdb lists each CDR3 protein once, without DNA. The sample table includes more than 80,000 distinct CDR3 sequences. The TCR originated in a human donor in good health. Some clones in this sample may be carry-over from other donors' samples. Material for sequencing was naive CXCR3+ CD8+ T cells from blood. The subset was: CD45RO-CCR7+CD27+CD95- naive CD8+ T cells expressing CXCR3 (TNR3+).

CDR3 amino acids: CASSLDRAGQPQHF. The chain couples TRBV12-3 or TRBV12-4 to TRBJ1-5; without DNA, the TCRdb call of TRBD1 cannot be checked. CDR3 length equals 14 residues.